This TCR beta chain was sequenced during a study of blood T cell repertoires in COVID-19. CDR1 is MNHEY and CDR2 is SMNVEV in the germline V gene (reference sequence). Trimming pared 2 bases from V and 5 bases from J, leaving 10 bases between. The CDR3 is 14 residues long. Sequencing used immunoSEQ multiplex PCR; TCRdb keeps in-frame clones, though not all of them. In the table there are about 400,000 clones, approximately 87% of which are singletons. Cohorts were assigned according to the clinical history that participants reported. The sequenced sample was PBMCs or T cells enriched from blood (not recorded which). The J gene is TRBJ2-1, the V gene TRBV27; D perhaps matches TRBD2 (5 bases). The receptor was isolated from a young woman with acute COVID-19. The CDR3 DNA follows: TGTGCCAGCAGTTTAGCGGGTCCGAACAATGAGCAGTTCTTC. As protein: CASSLAGPNNEQFF.